One sample yielded the 16 T cell receptor beta chains listed below, sequenced in a study of CD8 T cells in ankylosing spondylitis. TCRdb re-analysed the 5' RACE reads in MiXCR, keeping a single row per CDR3 protein. The data hold 100,000 or so distinct CDR3 sequences, with around 24% observed a single time. The sequenced material came from synovial fluid, either unsorted or a sorted T cell fraction (not recorded which). These receptors were obtained from a male donor with ankylosing spondylitis.

In its sample, this clonotype was seen a few times. The chain uses TRBV7-2 and TRBJ2-7, with unresolved D. The V end lost 5 bases, the J end lost 0 bases, and 14 bases lay between the germline ends. The CDR3 is 15 residues long. The germline V gene encodes CDR1 SGHTA and CDR2 FQGNSA. The CDR3 bases are TGTGCCAGCAGCCTAGTGGATGGGAACTCCTACGAGCAGTACTTC. This sequence encodes CASSLVDGNSYEQYF.

This chain connects TRBV29-1 to TRBJ1-1; maybe TRBD1 (5 bases). The CDR3 runs to 11 residues. The V end was cut by 6 bases, the J end by 10 bases, with 15 bases between. Germline CDR1 is SQVTM and CDR2 is ANQGSEA. The CDR3 sequence: CSVGDLGLAFF. CDR3 nucleotide sequence: TGCAGCGTGGGGGATTTGGGATTAGCTTTCTTT.

Ten or more counts support this clonotype. The chain couples TRBV5-1 to TRBJ2-2; 9 positions match TRBD2. Germline-derived CDR1 and CDR2 are SGHRS and YFSETQ. The CDR3 is 16 residues long. J gave up 7 bases and V 4 bases, and 11 bases lay outside the gene matches. DNA of the CDR3: TGCGCCAGCAGCCTTGAGGCGGGAGGGCCAGGCGGGGAGCTGTTTTTT. The encoded protein is CASSLEAGGPGGELFF.

This clonotype is judged medium-sized (0.01 to 0.1%). V usage is TRBV10-3 and J usage is TRBJ2-5, with 8 bases fitting TRBD1. J gave up 5 bases and V 3 bases, and 11 bases lay outside the gene matches. The CDR3 contains 16 residues. Germline values: CDR1 ENHRY, CDR2 SYGVKD. The CDR3 reads CAISDTGQGREETQYF. The CDR3 region has the DNA TGTGCCATCAGTGATACAGGACAGGGAAGAGAGGAGACCCAGTACTTC.

Ten or more counts support this clonotype. V usage is TRBV29-1 and J usage is TRBJ2-2, with TRBD2 as a possible D gene (5 bases). V lost 5 bases and J lost 5, with 12 bases in between. Germline CDR1 SQVTM, CDR2 ANQGSEA. The CDR3 is 13 residues long. The CDR3 nucleotides are TGCAGCGTTAATGAGGGTGGAACCGGGGAGCTGTTTTTT. Translating it yields CSVNEGGTGELFF.

This clonotype was seen many times. The junction does not match germline at one end; this may be a read error. In nucleotides, the CDR3 is TGTGCCAGCAGCTCAACCAGCGGGGGACAGAATTTT. This gives the protein CASSSTSGGQNF. The chain couples TRBV11-3 to TRBJ2-3; D possibly corresponds to TRBD2 (8 bases). Per the germline V gene, CDR1 is SGHNT and CDR2 is YENEEA. The CDR3 covers 12 residues.

This clonotype was counted many times. The rearrangement joins TRBV25-1 to TRBJ1-5; 8 nucleotides match TRBD1. This CDR3 contains 14 residues. The V and J ends lost 8 bases and 6 bases, in that order; junction bases with no gene match: 9. CDR1 is MGHDK and CDR2 is SYGVNS in the germline V gene. CDR3 nucleotides: TGTGCCAGCGCAATGGCAGGGGGCGGTCAGCCCCAGCATTTT. Protein: CASAMAGGGQPQHF.

The J gene is TRBJ1-2, the V gene TRBV5-1; 8 bases are shared with TRBD1. The junction had 3 bases not matched to a gene; V was cut back by 0 bases and J by 5 bases. CDR1 is SGHRS, CDR2 YFSETQ, per germline. The CDR3 totals 14 residues. CDR3 amino acids: CASSLVGQEYGYTF. As DNA, the CDR3 is TGCGCCAGCAGCTTGGTGGGACAGGAATATGGCTACACCTTC.

This clonotype was observed at least ten times. The chain has TRBV4-2 and TRBJ2-2; D perhaps matches TRBD1 (5 bases). The CDR3 sequence is 16 residues long. From germline, CDR1 is LGHNA and CDR2 YNFKEQ. Trimming shortened V by 1 base and J by 2 bases, and 11 bases separated the two germline ends. The CDR3 DNA reads TGTGCCAGCAGCCAAGTTTTCAGGGCTAACACCGGGGAGCTGTTTTTT. Its protein is CASSQVFRANTGELFF.

This clonotype showed up just a few times. V gene TRBV29-1 combines with J gene TRBJ2-1; D is unclear. V was clipped by 6 bases and J by 0 bases, with 15 bases between them. CDR3 length: 15 residues. Germline CDR1 SQVTM, CDR2 ANQGSEA. The CDR3 DNA follows: TGCAGCGTCGCTGGTACGGCCAACTCCTACAATGAGCAGTTCTTC. Encoded protein: CSVAGTANSYNEQFF.

This chain connects TRBV3-1 to TRBJ2-1; 8 bases fit TRBD2. The CDR3 sequence is 15 residues long. CDR1 and CDR2 (germline): LGHDT, YNNKEL (reference sequence). Trimming removed 1 base from V and 2 bases from J; junction bases left unmatched: 1. The CDR3 DNA reads TGTGCCAGCAGCCAAGGGACTAGCCCCTACAATGAGCAGTTCTTC. Residues: CASSQGTSPYNEQFF.

V and J are TRBV24-1 and TRBJ2-3; TRBD1 matches at 8 bases. The CDR3 is made up of 16 amino acids. CDR1 KGHDR and CDR2 SFDVKD come from the germline V gene. J lost 5 bases, V lost 0 bases, and 6 bases had no gene match. Here the CDR3 DNA reads TGTGCCACCAGTGATTTGAAGGACAGGGTTAAAGATACGCAGTATTTT. This translates into CATSDLKDRVKDTQYF.

The rearrangement links TRBV20-1 to TRBJ2-3; no firm D call. With 1 base removed from V and 0 bases from J, the gap between germline ends came to 14 bases. The length of the CDR3 is 16 residues. CDR1 and CDR2 from the germline V gene are DFQATT and SNEGSKA (reference sequence). This CDR3 is CSARAFGRSSTDTQYF. The CDR3, as DNA: TGCAGTGCTAGAGCCTTCGGACGGTCTAGCACAGATACGCAGTATTTT.

This clonotype has more than one count but fewer than ten. V usage is TRBV4-1 and J usage is TRBJ1-4, with no clear D. Germline V CDR1 and CDR2: MGHRA, YSYEKL. This CDR3 contains 15 residues. Between the trimmed V and J ends, which lost 0 bases and 2 bases, there was a span of 7 bases. The CDR3: CASSQELRTNEKLFF. The CDR3 nucleotides are TGCGCCAGCAGCCAAGAACTTCGGACTAATGAAAAACTGTTTTTT.

The chain joins TRBV12-3 or TRBV12-4 to TRBJ1-5; D not resolved. V lost 7 bases and J 3 bases, leaving 13 bases between the germline ends. The CDR3 is made up of 14 amino acids. CDR3 in amino acids: CASNIGRDNQPQHF. CDR3 bases: TGTGCCAGCAATATCGGACGGGACAATCAGCCCCAGCATTTT.

The J gene is TRBJ2-7, the V gene TRBV20-1, with TRBD2 matching 11 bases. After removal of 3 bases from V and 6 bases from J, the junction contained 7 bases not matched to a gene. CDR1 is DFQATT and CDR2 is SNEGSKA in the germline V gene (reference sequence). The CDR3 runs to 14 residues. Written as DNA, the CDR3 is TGCAGTGCTAGGGATAGCGGGGGGGTGGCCGAGCAGTACTTC. The encoded protein is CSARDSGGVAEQYF.